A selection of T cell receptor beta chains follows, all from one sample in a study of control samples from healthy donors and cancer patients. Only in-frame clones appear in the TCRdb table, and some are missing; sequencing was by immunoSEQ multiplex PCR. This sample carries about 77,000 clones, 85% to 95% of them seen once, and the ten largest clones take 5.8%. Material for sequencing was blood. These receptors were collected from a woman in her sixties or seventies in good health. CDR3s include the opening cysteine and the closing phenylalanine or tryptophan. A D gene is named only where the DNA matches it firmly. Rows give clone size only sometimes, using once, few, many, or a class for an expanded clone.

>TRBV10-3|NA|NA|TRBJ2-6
TGTGCCATCAGTGAGCAGGGACCCTCTGGGGCCAACGTCCTGACTTTC
CAISEQGPSGANVLTF
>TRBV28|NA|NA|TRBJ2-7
TGTGCCAGCAGAACCCGACAGAGGCTGGACGAGCAGTACTTC
CASRTRQRLDEQYF
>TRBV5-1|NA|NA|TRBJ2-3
TGCGCCAGCAGCCCGACGGTAGGGCCAGATACGCAGTATTTT
CASSPTVGPDTQYF
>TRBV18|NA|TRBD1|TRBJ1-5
TGTGCCAGCTCATCCCTACAGGGGGCCAATCAGCCCCAGCATTTT
CASSSLQGANQPQHF
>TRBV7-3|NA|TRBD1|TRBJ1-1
TGTGCCAGCAGCAACAGGGGAATGACTGAAGCTTTCTTT
CASSNRGMTEAFF
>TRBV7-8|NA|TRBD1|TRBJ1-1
TGTGCCAGTTTATCGGGACAGGGTGGGACTGAAGCTTTCTTT
CASLSGQGGTEAFF
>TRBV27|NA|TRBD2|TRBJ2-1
TGTGCCAGCAGACTCAGTACGACTAGCGGGAGGGTAGTCGATGAGCAGTTCTTC
CASRLSTTSGRVVDEQFF
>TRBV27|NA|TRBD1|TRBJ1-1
TGTGCCAGCAGTCGGGACAGGGGGGGAACTGAAGCTTTCTTT
CASSRDRGGTEAFF
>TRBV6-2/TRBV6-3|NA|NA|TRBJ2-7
TGTGCCAGCAGTTACGGGTTCCCGGAGCAGTACTTC
CASSYGFPEQYF
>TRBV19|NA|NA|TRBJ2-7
TGTGCCAGTAGTATTTCGCAGGGCCACGAGCAGTACTTC
CASSISQGHEQYF
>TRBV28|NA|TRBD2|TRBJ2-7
TGTGCCAGCAGTTCCATATCAGGTAGCGGGAGTAACTACGAGCAGTACTTC
CASSSISGSGSNYEQYF
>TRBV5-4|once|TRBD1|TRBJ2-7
TGTGCCAGCAGCTCCGGGACAGCCCCTTGGGAGCAGTACTTC
CASSSGTAPWEQYF
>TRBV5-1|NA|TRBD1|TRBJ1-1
TGCGCCAGCAGGGTTGGGTCAGGGGGCACTGAAGCTTTCTTT
CASRVGSGGTEAFF
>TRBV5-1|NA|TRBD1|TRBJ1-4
TGCGCCAGCAGCCAATGGGACAGGGAGGAATCAAAACTGTTTTTT
CASSQWDREESKLFF
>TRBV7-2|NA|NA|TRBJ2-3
TGTGCCAGCAGCTTAAGTATCGCAGATACGCAGTATTTT
CASSLSIADTQYF
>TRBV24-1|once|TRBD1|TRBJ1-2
TGTGCCACCAGTGACAGGACAGGGCTACTCTACACCTTC
CATSDRTGLLYTF
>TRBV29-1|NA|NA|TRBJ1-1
TGCAGCGGGCAGGGGCTAGGCACTGAAGCTTTCTTT
CSGQGLGTEAFF
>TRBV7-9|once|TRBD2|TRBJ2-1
TGTGCCAGCAGCGCGGGACTAGCGGCCTTTTACAATGAGCAGTTCTTC
CASSAGLAAFYNEQFF
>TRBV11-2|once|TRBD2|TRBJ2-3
TGTGCCAGCAGCTTACAGCGGGGTAGCACAGATACGCAGTATTTT
CASSLQRGSTDTQYF
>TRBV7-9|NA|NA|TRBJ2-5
TGTGCCAGCAGCTTGGCACAGGGTCGGGAGACCCAGTACTTC
CASSLAQGRETQYF
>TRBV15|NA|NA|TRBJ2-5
TGTGCCACCAGCAGAGAAGAGACCCAGTACTTC
CATSREETQYF
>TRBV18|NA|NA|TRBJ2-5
TGTGCCAGCTCACTTTCGTGGCAAGAGACCCAGTACTTC
CASSLSWQETQYF
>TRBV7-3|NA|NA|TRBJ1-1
TGTGCCAGCAGCTCGGGACACCAGAACACTGAAGCTTTCTTT
CASSSGHQNTEAFF
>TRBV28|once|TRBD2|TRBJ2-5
TGTGCCAGCAGTCTCGGACTAGCGGGAGTAGAGACCCAGTACTTC
CASSLGLAGVETQYF
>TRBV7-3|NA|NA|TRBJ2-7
TGTGCCAGCAGCGTTATGGGAGGATCCTACGAGCAGTACTTC
CASSVMGGSYEQYF
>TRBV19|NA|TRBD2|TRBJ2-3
TGTGCCAGTCGAACTTTAGCGGGAGCGGCAGATACGCAGTATTTT
CASRTLAGAADTQYF